This record covers a single TCR beta chain. The sample belongs to a study of blood T cell repertoires in COVID-19. Whole-study context: The analysed material was cDNA or gDNA that came from T cells, B-cell-depleted T cells, or PBMCs.

Recruits, aged about 18 to 100 years, lived in under 25 US areas. Cohort assignment relied on participant-reported clinical history. Recovered status in Cohort 3 required two negative PCRs, clearance, or symptom resolution. CDR1 is MNHEY and CDR2 is SVGAGI in the germline V gene. This CDR3 contains 12 residues. Trimming removed 8 bases at V and 1 base at J, with 9 bases between. Assay: immunoSEQ multiplex PCR; the TCRdb copy retains only in-frame clones and omits some. This table holds roughly 250,000 clones, 80% to 90% found once. This sequence was found in a woman in her fifties or sixties who had recovered from COVID-19. The chain employs TRBV6-5 and TRBJ2-7; D is unclear. Sequencing used PBMCs or T cells enriched from blood (not recorded which). The CDR3 nucleotides are TGTGCCAGCGCTGCGAATTCCTACGAGCAGTACTTC. Its protein is CASAANSYEQYF.